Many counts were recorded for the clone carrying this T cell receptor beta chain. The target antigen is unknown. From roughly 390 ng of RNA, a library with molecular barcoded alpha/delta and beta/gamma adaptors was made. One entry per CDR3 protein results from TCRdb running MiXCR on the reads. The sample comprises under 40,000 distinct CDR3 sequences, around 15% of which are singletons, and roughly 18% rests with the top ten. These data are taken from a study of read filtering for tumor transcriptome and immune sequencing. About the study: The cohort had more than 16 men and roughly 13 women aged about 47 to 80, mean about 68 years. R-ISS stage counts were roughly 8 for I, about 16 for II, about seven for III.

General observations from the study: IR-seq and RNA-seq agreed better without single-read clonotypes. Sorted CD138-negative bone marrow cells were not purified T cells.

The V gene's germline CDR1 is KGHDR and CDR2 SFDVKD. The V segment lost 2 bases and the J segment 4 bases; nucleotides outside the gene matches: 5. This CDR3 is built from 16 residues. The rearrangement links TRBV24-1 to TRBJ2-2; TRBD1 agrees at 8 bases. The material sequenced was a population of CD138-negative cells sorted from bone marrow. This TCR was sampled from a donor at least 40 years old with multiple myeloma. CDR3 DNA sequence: TGTGCCACCAGTGATTCTCGACAGGGGTTCACCGGGGAGCTGTTTTTT. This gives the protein CATSDSRQGFTGELFF.